The sample holds one count of the clone carrying this TCR beta chain. Antigen unknown. Individuals selected for sequencing had exhibited CD8+CD57+ cell expansion on flow cytometry. Severe acquired aplastic anemia affected all patients. The germline gives CDR1 SQVTM, CDR2 ANQGSEA. V dropped 2 bases and J dropped 3; count of bases not matched to a gene: 7. The CDR3 covers 15 residues. This entry is derived from a study of CD8+CD57+ T cells in acquired aplastic anemia. Genomic DNA, serving as template, underwent TCR beta VDJ and CDR3 profiling. TCRdb called the reads again in MiXCR, with one record for every CDR3 protein. In the table there are about 200,000 distinct CDR3 sequences, 60% to 80% of which are singletons. Findings and limits, study-wide: Patients were compared with controls for CD8+ Simpson's diversity, and no significant difference emerged.

This rearrangement joins TRBV29-1 to TRBJ2-3; 8 bases map to TRBD2. The sequence was collected from a human donor with aplastic anemia. Sequenced material: sorted CD4+, CD8+, or CD8+CD57+ T cells (not recorded which) from PBMCs. CDR3 protein: CSVELAGGSTDTQYF. Here the CDR3 DNA reads TGCAGCGTTGAACTGGCGGGAGGATCGACAGATACGCAGTATTTT.